This T cell receptor beta chain is drawn from a study of T-cell memory formation after mild COVID-19. The overall study: The TCR clusters were mostly specific to one donor. Regarding the study as a whole: Balance between CD4 and CD8 was seen in clones contracting day 15 to 85, and a CD4+ lean was seen in later expanders. Pre-infection memory showed some responding clones, and this suggested that cross-reactive memory joined.

Constant-segment primers were used for 5'RACE, and the resulting TCR alpha and TCR beta cDNA libraries carried sample barcodes and UMIs. TCRdb re-called the 5' RACE reads through MiXCR, storing one row per CDR3 protein. Of roughly 160,000 distinct CDR3 sequences in the sample, 10% to 15% were seen once. V trimming: 4 bases; J trimming: 2 bases; junction bases outside the gene matches: 6. Germline V gene sequence: CDR1 SQVTM, CDR2 ANQGSEA. The CDR3 runs to 14 residues. As for this clonotype: Its specificity is not known.

The chain employs TRBV29-1 and TRBJ2-7; 9 bases map to TRBD1. The material sequenced was PBMCs or a T cell subset sorted from them (not recorded which). The source of this sequence is a young man who had mild COVID-19 (a few samples of this study predate the infection). Cell type and time point are not known. The CDR3 bases are TGCAGCGTTGCGAGGGGACAGGGTACCTACGAGCAGTACTTC. As protein: CSVARGQGTYEQYF.